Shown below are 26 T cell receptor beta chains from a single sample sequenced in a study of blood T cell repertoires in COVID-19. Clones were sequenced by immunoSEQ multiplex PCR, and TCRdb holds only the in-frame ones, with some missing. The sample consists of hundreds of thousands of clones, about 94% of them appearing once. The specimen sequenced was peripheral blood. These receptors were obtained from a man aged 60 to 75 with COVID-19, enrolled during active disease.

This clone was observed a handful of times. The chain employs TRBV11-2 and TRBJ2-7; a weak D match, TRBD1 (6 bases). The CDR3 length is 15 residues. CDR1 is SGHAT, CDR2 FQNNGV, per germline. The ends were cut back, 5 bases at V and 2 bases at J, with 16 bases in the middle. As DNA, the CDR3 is TGTGCCAGCAGCGTTGGACAGCCCTTGACCTACGAGCAGTACTTC. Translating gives CASSVGQPLTYEQYF.

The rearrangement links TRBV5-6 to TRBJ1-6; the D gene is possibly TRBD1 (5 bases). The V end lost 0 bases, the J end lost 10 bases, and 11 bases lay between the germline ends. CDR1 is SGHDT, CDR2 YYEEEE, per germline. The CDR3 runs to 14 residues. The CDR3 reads CASSLVAGDSPLHF. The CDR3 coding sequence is TGTGCCAGCAGCTTGGTGGCGGGGGACTCACCCCTCCACTTT. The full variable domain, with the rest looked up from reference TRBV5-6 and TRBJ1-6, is DAGVTQSPTHLIKTRGQQVTLRCSPKSGHDTVSWYQQALGQGPQFIFQYYEEEERQRGNFPDRFSGHQFPNYSSELNVNALLLGDSALYLCASSLVAGDSPLHFGNGTRLTVT.

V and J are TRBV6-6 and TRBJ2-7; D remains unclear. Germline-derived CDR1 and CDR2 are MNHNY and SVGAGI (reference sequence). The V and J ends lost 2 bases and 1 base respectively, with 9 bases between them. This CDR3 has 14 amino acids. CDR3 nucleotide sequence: TGTGCCAGCAGTTACCTCTCCGGGTCCTACGAGCAGTACTTC. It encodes CASSYLSGSYEQYF.

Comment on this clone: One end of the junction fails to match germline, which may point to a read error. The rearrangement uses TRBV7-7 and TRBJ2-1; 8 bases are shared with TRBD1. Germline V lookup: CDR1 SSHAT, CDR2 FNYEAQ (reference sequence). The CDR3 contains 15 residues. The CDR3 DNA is TGTGCTAGCAGCTTTGGGCAGGGGGCAAGCAATGAGCAGTTCTTC. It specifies CASSFGQGASNEQFF.

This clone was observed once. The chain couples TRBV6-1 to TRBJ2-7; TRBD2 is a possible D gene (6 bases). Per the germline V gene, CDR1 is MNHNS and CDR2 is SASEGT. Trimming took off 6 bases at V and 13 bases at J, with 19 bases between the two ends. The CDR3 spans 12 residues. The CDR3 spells CASRSSGTRYYF. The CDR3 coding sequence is TGTGCCAGCAGGTCCTCCGGGACTCGCTACTACTTC.

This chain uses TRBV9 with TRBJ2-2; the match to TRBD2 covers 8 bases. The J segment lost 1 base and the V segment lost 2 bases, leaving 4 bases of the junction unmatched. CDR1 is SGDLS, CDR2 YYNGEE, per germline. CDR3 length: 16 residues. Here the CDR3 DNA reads TGTGCCAGCAGCGTTACGGCGGGGGGGAACACCGGGGAGCTGTTTTTT. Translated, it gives CASSVTAGGNTGELFF. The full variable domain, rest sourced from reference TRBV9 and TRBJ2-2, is DSGVTQTPKHLITATGQRVTLRCSPRSGDLSVYWYQQSLDQGLQFLIQYYNGEERAKGNILERFSAQQFPDLHSELNLSSLELGDSALYFCASSVTAGGNTGELFFGEGSRLTVL.

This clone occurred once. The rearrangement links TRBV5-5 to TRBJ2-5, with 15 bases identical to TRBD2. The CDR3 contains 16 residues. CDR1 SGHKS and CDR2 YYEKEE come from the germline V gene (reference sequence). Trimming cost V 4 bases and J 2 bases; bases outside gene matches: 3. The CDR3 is CASSHGLAGGQETQYF. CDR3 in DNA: TGTGCCAGCAGCCATGGACTAGCGGGGGGGCAAGAGACCCAGTACTTC.

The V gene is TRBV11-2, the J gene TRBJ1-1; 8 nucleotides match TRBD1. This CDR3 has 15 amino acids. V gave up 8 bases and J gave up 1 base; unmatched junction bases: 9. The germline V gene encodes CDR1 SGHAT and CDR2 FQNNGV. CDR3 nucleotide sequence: TGTGCCAGCCTTCGGGCGGACAGGGCGAACACTGAAGCTTTCTTT. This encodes CASLRADRANTEAFF. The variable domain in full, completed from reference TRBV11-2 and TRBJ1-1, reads EAGVAQSPRYKIIEKRQSVAFWCNPISGHATLYWYQQILGQGPKLLIQFQNNGVVDDSQLPKDRFSAERLKGVDSTLKIQPAKLEDSAVYLCASLRADRANTEAFFGQGTRLTVV.

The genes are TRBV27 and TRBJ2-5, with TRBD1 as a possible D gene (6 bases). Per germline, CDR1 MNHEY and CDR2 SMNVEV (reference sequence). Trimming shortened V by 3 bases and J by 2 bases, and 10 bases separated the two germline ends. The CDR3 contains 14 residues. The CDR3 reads CASSFQGIQETQYF. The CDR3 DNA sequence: TGTGCCAGCAGTTTTCAGGGGATTCAAGAGACCCAGTACTTC.

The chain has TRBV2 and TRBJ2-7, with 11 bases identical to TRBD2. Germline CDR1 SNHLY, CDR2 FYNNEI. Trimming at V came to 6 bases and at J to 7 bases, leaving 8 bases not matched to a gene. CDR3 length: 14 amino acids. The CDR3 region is CASRFGLAGLEQYF. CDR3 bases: TGTGCCAGCAGATTCGGACTAGCGGGTTTGGAGCAGTACTTC. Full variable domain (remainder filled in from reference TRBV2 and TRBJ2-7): EPEVTQTPSHQVTQMGQEVILRCVPISNHLYFYWYRQILGQKVEFLVSFYNNEISEKSEIFDDQFSVERPDGSNFTLKIRSTKLEDSAMYFCASRFGLAGLEQYFGPGTRLTVT.

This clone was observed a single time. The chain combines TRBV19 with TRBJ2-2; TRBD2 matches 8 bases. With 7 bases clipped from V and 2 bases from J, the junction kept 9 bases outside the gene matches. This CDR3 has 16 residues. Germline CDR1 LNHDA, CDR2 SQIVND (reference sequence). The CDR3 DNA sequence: TGTGCCAGTACCATTCGGACTAGCAGTAACACCGGGGAGCTGTTTTTT. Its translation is CASTIRTSSNTGELFF. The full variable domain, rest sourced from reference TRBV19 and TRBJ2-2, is DGGITQSPKYLFRKEGQNVTLSCEQNLNHDAMYWYRQDPGQGLRLIYYSQIVNDFQKGDIAEGYSVSREKKESFPLTVTSAQKNPTAFYLCASTIRTSSNTGELFFGEGSRLTVL.

The CDR3 loop is CASSEADTGGYGYTF. As DNA, the CDR3 is TGTGCCAGCAGTGAAGCGGACACCGGGGGCTATGGCTACACCTTC. The chain carries TRBV2 and TRBJ1-2; tentatively, D is TRBD1 (5 bases). This CDR3 region has 15 residues. V lost 0 bases and J lost 4, with 12 bases in between. Germline V CDR1 and CDR2: SNHLY, FYNNEI.

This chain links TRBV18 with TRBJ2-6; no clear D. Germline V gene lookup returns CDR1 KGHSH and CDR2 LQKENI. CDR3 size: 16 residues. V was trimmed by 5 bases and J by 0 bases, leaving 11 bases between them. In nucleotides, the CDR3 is TGTGCCAGCTCATCCAGAGGAAGCTCTGGGGCCAACGTCCTGACTTTC. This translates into CASSSRGSSGANVLTF. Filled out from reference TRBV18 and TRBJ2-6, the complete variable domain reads NAGVMQNPRHLVRRRGQEARLRCSPMKGHSHVYWYRQLPEEGLKFMVYLQKENIIDESGMPKERFSAEFPKEGPSILRIQQVVRGDSAAYFCASSSRGSSGANVLTFGAGSRLTVL.

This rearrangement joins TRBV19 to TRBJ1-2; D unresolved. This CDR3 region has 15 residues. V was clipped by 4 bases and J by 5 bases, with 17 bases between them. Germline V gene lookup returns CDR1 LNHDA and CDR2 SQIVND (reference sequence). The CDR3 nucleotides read TGTGCCAGTAGTAATCAGGCACGGAGGCCATATGGCTACACCTTC. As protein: CASSNQARRPYGYTF.

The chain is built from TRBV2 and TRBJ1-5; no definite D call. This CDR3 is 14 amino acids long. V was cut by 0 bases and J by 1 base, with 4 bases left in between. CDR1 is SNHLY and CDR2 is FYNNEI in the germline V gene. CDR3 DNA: TGTGCCAGCAGTGAAGCGGCCAGCAATCAGCCCCAGCATTTT. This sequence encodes CASSEAASNQPQHF.

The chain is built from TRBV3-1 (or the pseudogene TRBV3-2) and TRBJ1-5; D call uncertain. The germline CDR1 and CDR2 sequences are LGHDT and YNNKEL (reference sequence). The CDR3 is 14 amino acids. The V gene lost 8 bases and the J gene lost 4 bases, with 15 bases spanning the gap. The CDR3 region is CASSRRAANQPQHF. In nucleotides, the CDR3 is TGTGCCAGCTCGAGGCGGGCCGCTAATCAGCCCCAGCATTTT.

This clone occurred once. The DNA for the CDR3 is TGTGCCAGCAGCTTGGTTGGACAGGGGTCGTATGGCTACACCTTC. Encoded protein: CASSLVGQGSYGYTF. The rearrangement links TRBV5-5 to TRBJ1-2; 9 nucleotides match TRBD1. J gave up 5 bases and V 0 bases, and 5 bases lay outside the gene matches. CDR1 SGHKS and CDR2 YYEKEE come from the germline V gene (reference sequence). This CDR3 has 15 amino acids.

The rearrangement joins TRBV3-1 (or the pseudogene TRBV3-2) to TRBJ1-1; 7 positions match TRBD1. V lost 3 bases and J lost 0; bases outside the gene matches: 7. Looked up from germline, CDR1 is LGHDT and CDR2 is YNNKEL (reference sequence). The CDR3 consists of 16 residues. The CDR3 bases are TGTGCCAGCAGCCAGGTGACAGGGCTCTTGAACACTGAAGCTTTCTTT. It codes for CASSQVTGLLNTEAFF.

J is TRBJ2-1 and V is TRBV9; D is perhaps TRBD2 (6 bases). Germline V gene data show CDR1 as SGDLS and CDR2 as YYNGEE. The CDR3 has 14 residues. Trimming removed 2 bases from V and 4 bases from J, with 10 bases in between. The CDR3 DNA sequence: TGTGCCAGCAGCGTCACGGGACTTTACAATGAGCAGTTCTTC. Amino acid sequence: CASSVTGLYNEQFF.

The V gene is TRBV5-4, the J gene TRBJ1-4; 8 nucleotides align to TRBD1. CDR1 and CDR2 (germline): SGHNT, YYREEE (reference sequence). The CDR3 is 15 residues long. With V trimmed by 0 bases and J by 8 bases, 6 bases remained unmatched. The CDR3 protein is CASSLGGTGLEKLFF. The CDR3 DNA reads TGTGCCAGCAGCTTGGGCGGGACAGGTTTAGAAAAACTGTTTTTT.

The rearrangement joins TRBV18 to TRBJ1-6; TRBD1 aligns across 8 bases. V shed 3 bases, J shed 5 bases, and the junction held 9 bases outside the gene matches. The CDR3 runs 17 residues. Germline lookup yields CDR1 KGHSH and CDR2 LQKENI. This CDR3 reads CASSPTGDFENNSPLHF. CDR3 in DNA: TGTGCCAGCTCACCGACAGGGGATTTCGAGAATAATTCACCCCTCCACTTT.

As DNA, the CDR3 is TGCGCCAGCAGCTTAAGGGCGGGGGGGCCGAAAGATACGCAGTATTTT. Translated, it gives CASSLRAGGPKDTQYF. The gene calls are TRBV5-1 and TRBJ2-3; 9 bases fit TRBD2. Germline V gene lookup returns CDR1 SGHRS and CDR2 YFSETQ. The CDR3 runs to 16 residues. The V gene end was trimmed by 2 bases and the J gene end by 5 bases; junction bases not matched to a gene: 9.

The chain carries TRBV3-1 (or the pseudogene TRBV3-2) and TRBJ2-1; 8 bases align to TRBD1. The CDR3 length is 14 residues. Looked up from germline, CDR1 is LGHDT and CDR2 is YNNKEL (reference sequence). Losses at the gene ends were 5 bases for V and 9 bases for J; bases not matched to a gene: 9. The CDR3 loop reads CASSSRQGSPEQFF. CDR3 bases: TGTGCCAGCAGCTCCCGACAGGGGTCGCCTGAGCAGTTCTTC.

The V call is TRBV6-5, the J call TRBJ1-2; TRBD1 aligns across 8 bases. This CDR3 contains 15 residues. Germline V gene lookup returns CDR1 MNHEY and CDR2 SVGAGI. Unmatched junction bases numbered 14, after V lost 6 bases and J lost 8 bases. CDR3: CASRKNAGGTGGYTF. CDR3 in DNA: TGTGCCAGCAGAAAAAACGCAGGGGGCACGGGAGGCTACACCTTC.

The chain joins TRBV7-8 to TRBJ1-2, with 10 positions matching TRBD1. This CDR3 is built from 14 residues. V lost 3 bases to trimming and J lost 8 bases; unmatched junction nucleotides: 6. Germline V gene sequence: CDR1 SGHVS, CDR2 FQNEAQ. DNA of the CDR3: TGTGCCAGCAGCTTGGGACAGGGGAAGGAGGGCTACACCTTC. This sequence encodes CASSLGQGKEGYTF.

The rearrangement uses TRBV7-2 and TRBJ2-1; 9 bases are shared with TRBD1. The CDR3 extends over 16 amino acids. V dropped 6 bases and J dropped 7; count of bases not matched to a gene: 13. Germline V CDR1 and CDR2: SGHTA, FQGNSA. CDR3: CASRTEPGTGWNEQFF. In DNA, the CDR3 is TGTGCCAGCAGGACAGAACCAGGGACAGGGTGGAATGAGCAGTTCTTC.